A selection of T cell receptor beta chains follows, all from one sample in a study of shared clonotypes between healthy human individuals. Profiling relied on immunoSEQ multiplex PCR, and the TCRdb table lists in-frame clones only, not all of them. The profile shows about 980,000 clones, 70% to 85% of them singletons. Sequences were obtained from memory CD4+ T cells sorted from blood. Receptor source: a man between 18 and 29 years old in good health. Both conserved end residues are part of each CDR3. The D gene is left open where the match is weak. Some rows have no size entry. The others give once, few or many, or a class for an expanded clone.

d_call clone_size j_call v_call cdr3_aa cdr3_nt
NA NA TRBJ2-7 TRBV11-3 CASSEQDSYEQYF TGTGCCAGCAGCGAACAAGACTCCTACGAGCAGTACTTC
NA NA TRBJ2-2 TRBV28 CASRGVNTGELFF TGTGCCAGCAGAGGGGTGAACACCGGGGAGCTGTTTTTT
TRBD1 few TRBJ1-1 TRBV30 CAWSSGTAWGNTEAFF TGTGCCTGGAGTTCCGGGACAGCCTGGGGGAACACTGAAGCTTTCTTT
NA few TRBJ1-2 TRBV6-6 CASSYSTSDGYTF TGTGCCAGCAGTTACTCGACATCCGATGGCTACACCTTC
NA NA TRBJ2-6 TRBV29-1 CSVARSSGANVLTF TGCAGCGTTGCCCGGAGCTCTGGGGCCAACGTCCTGACTTTC
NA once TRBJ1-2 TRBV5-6 CASSPAVGNYGYTF TGTGCCAGCAGCCCTGCGGTCGGAAACTATGGCTACACCTTC
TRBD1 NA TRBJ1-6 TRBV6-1 CASSVGTGVSPLHF TGTGCCAGCAGTGTCGGGACAGGGGTCTCACCCCTCCACTTT
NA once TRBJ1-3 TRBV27 CASSSPASGNTIYF TGTGCCAGCAGTTCCCCCGCCTCTGGAAACACCATATATTTT
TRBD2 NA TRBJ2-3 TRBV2 CASSGGSTDTQYF TGTGCCAGCAGCGGGGGGAGCACAGATACGCAGTATTTT
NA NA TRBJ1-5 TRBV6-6 CASSEIKDQPQHF TGTGCCAGCAGCGAGATCAAGGATCAGCCCCAGCATTTT
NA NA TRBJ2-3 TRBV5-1 CASSLVGETSTDTQYF TGCGCCAGCAGCTTGGTTGGGGAGACTAGCACAGATACGCAGTATTTT
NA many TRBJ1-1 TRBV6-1 CAISWVLSTEAFF TGTGCCATCTCGTGGGTACTGAGCACTGAAGCTTTCTTT
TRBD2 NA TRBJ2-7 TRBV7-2 CASSLGGLAGVDEQYF TGTGCCAGCAGCTTAGGGGGACTAGCGGGAGTGGACGAGCAGTACTTC
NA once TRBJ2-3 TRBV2 CASIWNGGADTQYF TGTGCCAGCATCTGGAATGGGGGAGCAGATACGCAGTATTTT
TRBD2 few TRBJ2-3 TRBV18 CASSPPGLAGGDTQYF TGTGCCAGCTCACCGCCGGGACTAGCGGGAGGAGATACGCAGTATTTT
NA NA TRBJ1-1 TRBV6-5 CASRTGEAFF TGTGCCAGCAGAACCGGGGAAGCTTTCTTT
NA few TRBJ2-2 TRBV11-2 CASSPGYGELFF TGTGCCAGCAGCCCGGGTTACGGGGAGCTGTTTTTT
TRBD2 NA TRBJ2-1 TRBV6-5 CASSTSGGSRNEQFF TGTGCCAGCAGTACCTCGGGGGGATCAAGGAATGAGCAGTTCTTC
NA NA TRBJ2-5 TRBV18 CASSPPFSFWETQYF TGTGCCAGCTCACCACCTTTCAGTTTTTGGGAGACCCAGTACTTC
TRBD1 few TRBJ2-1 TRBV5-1 CASSSGQVSYNEQFF TGCGCCAGCAGCTCGGGACAGGTATCATACAATGAGCAGTTCTTC
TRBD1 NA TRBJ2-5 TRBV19 CASSKGQGVETQYF TGTGCCAGTAGTAAGGGACAGGGAGTCGAGACCCAGTACTTC
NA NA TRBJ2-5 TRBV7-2 CASSLGGRVGETQYF TGTGCCAGCAGCTTAGGTGGCCGTGTCGGGGAGACCCAGTACTTC
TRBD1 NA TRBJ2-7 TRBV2 CASSGETGLEQYF TGTGCCAGCAGTGGGGAGACAGGGCTCGAGCAGTACTTC
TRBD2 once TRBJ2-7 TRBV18 CASSPALLAGEAEQYF TGTGCCAGCTCACCCGCCCTCCTAGCGGGGGAAGCCGAGCAGTACTTC
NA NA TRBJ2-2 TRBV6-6 CASKGTVFTGELFF TGTGCCAGCAAGGGGACTGTGTTCACCGGGGAGCTGTTTTTT
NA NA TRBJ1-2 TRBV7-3 CASSPARENYGYTF TGTGCCAGCAGCCCCGCAAGGGAGAACTATGGCTACACCTTC
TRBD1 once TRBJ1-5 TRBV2 CASMDRVRQPQHF TGTGCCAGCATGGACAGGGTGCGCCAGCCCCAGCATTTT
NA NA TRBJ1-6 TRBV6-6 CASSLQGINSPLHF TGTGCCAGCAGTCTACAGGGTATCAATTCACCCCTCCACTTT
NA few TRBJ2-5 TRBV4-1 CASSLGTGGSETQYF TGCGCCAGCAGCCTTGGGACGGGTGGCTCAGAGACCCAGTACTTC
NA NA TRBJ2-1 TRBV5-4 CASSLERTTEQFF TGTGCCAGCAGCTTGGAGAGGACTACTGAGCAGTTCTTC
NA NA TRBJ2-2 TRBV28 CASSLSGADTGELFF TGTGCCAGCAGTTTGTCGGGGGCGGACACCGGGGAGCTGTTTTTT
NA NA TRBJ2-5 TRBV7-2 CASSPPAGTFQETQYF TGTGCCAGCAGCCCGCCAGCCGGGACTTTCCAAGAGACCCAGTACTTC
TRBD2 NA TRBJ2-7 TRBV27 CASSLEFRTSGRSEQYF TGTGCCAGCAGTTTAGAATTTCGGACTAGCGGGAGGAGTGAGCAGTACTTC
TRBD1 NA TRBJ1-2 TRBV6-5 CASRLTGEGYGYTF TGTGCCAGCCGTCTCACAGGGGAGGGGTATGGCTACACCTTC
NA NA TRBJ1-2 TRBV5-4 CASSAQGTYGYTF TGTGCCAGCAGCGCCCAGGGCACCTATGGCTACACCTTC
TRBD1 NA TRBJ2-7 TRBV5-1 CASSDGTGGTYEQYF TGCGCCAGCAGCGATGGGACAGGGGGCACCTACGAGCAGTACTTC
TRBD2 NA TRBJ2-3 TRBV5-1 CASSPWTSGHTDTQYF TGCGCCAGCAGCCCTTGGACTAGCGGTCACACAGATACGCAGTATTTT
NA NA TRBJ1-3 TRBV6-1 CASSLGGYSGNTIYF TGTGCCAGCTCGTTAGGCGGCTACTCTGGAAACACCATATATTTT
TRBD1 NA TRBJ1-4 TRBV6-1 CASSDPGQGASEKLFF TGTGCCAGCAGTGACCCGGGACAGGGGGCGAGTGAAAAACTGTTTTTT
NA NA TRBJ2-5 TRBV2 CASSERGTQYF TGTGCCAGCAGTGAGAGGGGGACCCAGTACTTC
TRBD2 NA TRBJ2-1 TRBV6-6 CASTITSVSSYNEQFF TGTGCCAGCACCATCACTAGCGTCTCCTCCTACAATGAGCAGTTCTTC
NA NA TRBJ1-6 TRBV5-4 CASSLGAGSDNSPLHF TGTGCCAGCAGCTTGGGGGCCGGGTCAGATAATTCACCCCTCCACTTT